The source of this TCR beta chain is a study of CD8 T cells in ankylosing spondylitis. Study-wide results and limits: Characteristic of ankylosing spondylitis blood, it appeared, was a TCR beta motif comprising eight highly homologous variants.

A note on this clonotype: Antigen unknown.

The length of the CDR3 is 17 residues. Looked up from germline, CDR1 is SGHNT and CDR2 is YENEEA. The J segment lost 1 base and the V segment lost 0 bases, leaving 6 bases of the junction unmatched. TCRdb redid the calling of the 5' RACE reads with MiXCR, one entry per CDR3 protein. The sample holds about 540,000 distinct CDR3 sequences; 12% are singletons and the top ten take 6.8%. The sequencing input was blood, either unsorted or a sorted T cell fraction (not recorded which). The chain combines TRBV11-3 with TRBJ2-4; TRBD2 agrees at 7 bases. The TCR comes from a male donor with ankylosing spondylitis. The CDR3 coding sequence is TGTGCCAGCAGCTTAGATCCCAGCGGGATGGCCAAAAACATTCAGTACTTC. Translation gives CASSLDPSGMAKNIQYF.